This passage covers 25 T cell receptor beta chains from one sample sequenced in a study of human CD8 memory T cell subsets. UMI-labeled 5' RACE yielded the TCR beta libraries. TCRdb re-called the 5' RACE reads; one entry per CDR3 protein, DNA not given. This sample's table has about 10,000 distinct CDR3 sequences. The material sequenced was CD8+ stem-like memory T cells (TSCM and TCM) sorted from PBMCs. Subset in this sample: stem-like memory CD8 T cells (TSTEM), CCR7+ PD-1- TIGIT-. The receptors were sampled from a human donor in good health.

The chain combines TRBV2 with TRBJ1-5. The V gene's germline CDR1 is SNHLY and CDR2 FYNNEI. CDR3 size: 17 residues. This CDR3 reads CASSEVAARYSNQPQHF.

The gene calls are TRBV19 and TRBJ2-7; TCRdb indicates TRBD1, and absent DNA this call remains unverified. This CDR3 region has 13 residues. Germline V gene data show CDR1 as LNHDA and CDR2 as SQIVND (reference sequence). CDR3 amino acids: CASSIVPNREQYF.

The V and J genes are TRBV13 and TRBJ2-5; TCRdb designates TRBD1, a call that cannot be tested without DNA. Germline CDR1 and CDR2: PRHDT and FYEKMQ (reference sequence). The CDR3 covers 13 residues. Here the CDR3 reads CASSLRGEETQYF.

This chain uses TRBV4-2 with TRBJ2-1; without DNA, the TCRdb call of TRBD2 cannot be checked. Germline assignment: CDR1 LGHNA and CDR2 YNFKEQ. The CDR3 loop spans 18 amino acids. CDR3 loop: CASSQDTAGGSSYNEQFF.

This chain uses TRBV7-7 with TRBJ2-1; absent DNA, TCRdb's TRBD2 call cannot be checked. There are 13 residues in the CDR3. The germline gives CDR1 SSHAT, CDR2 FNYEAQ (reference sequence). CDR3 protein: CASSFREGDEQFF.

The chain couples TRBV5-6 to TRBJ1-1; TCRdb indicates TRBD1, and absent DNA this call remains unverified. Germline values: CDR1 SGHDT, CDR2 YYEEEE. The length of the CDR3 is 14 residues. The CDR3 sequence: CASSLEGARTEAFF.

The CDR3 loop reads CASSVDHAGVEQFF. The gene calls are TRBV9 and TRBJ2-1; lacking DNA, the TRBD1 call made by TCRdb goes unchecked. There are 14 residues in the CDR3. The germline CDR1 and CDR2 sequences are SGDLS and YYNGEE. The variable domain in full, completed from reference TRBV9 and TRBJ2-1, reads DSGVTQTPKHLITATGQRVTLRCSPRSGDLSVYWYQQSLDQGLQFLIQYYNGEERAKGNILERFSAQQFPDLHSELNLSSLELGDSALYFCASSVDHAGVEQFFGPGTRLTVL.

Judged by frequency, this clonotype is large. The CDR3 region is CASAPPGRGSPLHF. The chain employs TRBV28 and TRBJ1-6. The CDR3 runs 14 residues. Per the germline V gene, CDR1 is MDHEN and CDR2 is SYDVKM.

The chain carries TRBV6-2 or TRBV6-3 and TRBJ2-2; absent DNA, TCRdb's TRBD2 call cannot be checked. CDR1 is MNHEY and CDR2 is SVGEGT in the germline V gene. The CDR3 is 17 amino acids. CDR3 loop: CASRSGLAGYAAGELFF.

The V call is TRBV3-1, the J call TRBJ1-2; TCRdb's assignment of TRBD1 cannot be checked, as there is no DNA. The CDR3 is made up of 16 amino acids. Germline CDR1 and CDR2: LGHDT and YNNKEL (reference sequence). The CDR3 region is CASSPRGQAPNYGYTF. The full variable domain, rest sourced from reference TRBV3-1 and TRBJ1-2, is DTAVSQTPKYLVTQMGNDKSIKCEQNLGHDTMYWYKQDSKKFLKIMFSYNNKELIINETVPNRFSPKSPDKAHLNLHINSLELGDSAVYFCASSPRGQAPNYGYTFGSGTRLTVV.

The chain joins TRBV4-2 to TRBJ1-1. The CDR3 has 13 residues. The germline V gene has CDR1 LGHNA and CDR2 YNFKEQ. The CDR3 protein is CASSPLTGTEAFF.

The gene calls are TRBV28 and TRBJ2-2; TCRdb's D call of TRBD1 is untestable without DNA. Per the germline V gene, CDR1 is MDHEN and CDR2 is SYDVKM. CDR3 length: 17 residues. The CDR3 sequence: CASSLWGTGPFTGELFF.

V and J are TRBV28 and TRBJ1-4; TCRdb selects TRBD1, and the lack of DNA leaves this call unchecked. The CDR3 sequence is 13 residues long. CDR1 and CDR2 from the germline V gene are MDHEN and SYDVKM. The CDR3: CASSLPGNEKLFF.

This clonotype is identified as medium-sized from frequency. V gene TRBV28 combines with J gene TRBJ2-2; TCRdb outputs TRBD1, but without DNA this stays unchecked. Germline lookup yields CDR1 MDHEN and CDR2 SYDVKM. The CDR3 has 13 residues. The CDR3 loop reads CASSPLPTGELFF.

The chain is built from TRBV5-1 and TRBJ2-7; TCRdb picks TRBD2, but there is no DNA to check that call. CDR3 length: 12 residues. The germline V gene encodes CDR1 SGHRS and CDR2 YFSETQ. The CDR3: CASSLNPREQYF.

The genes are TRBV5-1 and TRBJ2-7; the D gene TCRdb calls, TRBD2, cannot be checked with no DNA. Germline V lookup: CDR1 SGHRS, CDR2 YFSETQ. The CDR3 totals 15 residues. CDR3 sequence: CASSLLGVLPDEQYF.

The chain links TRBV29-1 to TRBJ1-1; TCRdb gives TRBD1 as the D gene, but with no DNA this cannot be confirmed. Looked up from germline, CDR1 is SQVTM and CDR2 is ANQGSEA. The CDR3 covers 13 residues. CDR3 amino acids: CSVMTAMNTEAFF.

The rearrangement links TRBV20-1 to TRBJ2-7. The V gene's germline CDR1 is DFQATT and CDR2 SNEGSKA (reference sequence). The CDR3 is 13 amino acids. Here the CDR3 reads CSADGGESYEQYF.

By frequency, this clonotype is medium-sized (0.01 to 0.1%). The J gene is TRBJ2-2, the V gene TRBV4-1. The CDR3 extends over 15 amino acids. The germline V gene encodes CDR1 MGHRA and CDR2 YSYEKL. Here the CDR3 reads CASSQVDPNTGELFF.

The chain couples TRBV7-2 to TRBJ2-5; absent DNA, TCRdb's TRBD1 call cannot be checked. The CDR3 is 15 amino acids. Germline loops: CDR1 SGHTA, CDR2 FQGNSA. Here the CDR3 reads CASSSSPGGGETQYF.

Considering frequency, this clonotype is medium-sized (0.01 to 0.1%). The chain is built from TRBV6-5 and TRBJ2-2. Per the germline V gene, CDR1 is MNHEY and CDR2 is SVGAGI. CDR3 size: 14 residues. The chain's CDR3 is CASNPTANTGELFF.

V is TRBV7-9 and J is TRBJ1-6. Germline assignment: CDR1 SEHNR and CDR2 FQNEAQ (reference sequence). The CDR3 runs to 17 residues. CDR3 sequence reads: CASSLATGSSYNSPLHF.

The chain is built from TRBV6-2 or TRBV6-3 and TRBJ2-7; the D call from TCRdb, TRBD2, cannot be confirmed without DNA. CDR1 and CDR2 (germline): MNHEY, SVGEGT. The CDR3 totals 15 residues. CDR3: CASSYSMQGGYEQYF.

This sequence joins TRBV21-1 and TRBJ2-7; TCRdb picks TRBD1, but there is no DNA to check that call. TRBV21-1 is a listed pseudogene. The length of the CDR3 is 18 residues. CDR3 in amino acids: CASSKGTGSSRAVREQYF.

The genes are TRBV12-3 or TRBV12-4 and TRBJ2-3; TCRdb picks TRBD1, but there is no DNA to check that call. The CDR3 is made up of 14 amino acids. CDR3 loop: CASGSPVDTDTQYF.